This T cell receptor (beta chain) was sequenced in a study of T cells in tumors after PD-1 blockade. Clones were sequenced by immunoSEQ multiplex PCR, and TCRdb holds only the in-frame ones, with some missing. The table has about 15,000 clones, less than 75% seen once. Post-treatment squamous cell carcinoma samples were taken on average 31 days after treatment start. Per the germline V gene, CDR1 is SGDLS and CDR2 is YYNGEE. The CDR3 loop spans 17 amino acids. V lost 0 bases, J lost 5 bases, and 18 bases lay in between. This specimen was tumor tissue, taken after anti-PD-1 treatment. The chain has TRBV9 and TRBJ2-1; tentatively, D is TRBD2 (6 bases). This sequence originates from a human donor with cutaneous squamous cell carcinoma. CDR3 protein: CASSVGLAAFPNNEQFF. CDR3 coding DNA: TGTGCCAGCAGCGTAGGATTAGCGGCGTTCCCTAACAATGAGCAGTTCTTC.